This T cell receptor (beta chain) is from a study of cytomegalovirus exposure and HLA in healthy donors. CDR1 is SGDLS and CDR2 is YYNGEE in the germline V gene. The CDR3 is 13 amino acids. Deletions cut 3 bases from V and 7 bases from J, with 14 bases between. In regard to this clone: Its antigen is not known.

Separate from the roughly 700-subject first cohort, the roughly 110-subject validation cohort was the one that the donors belonged to. Overall study findings and caveats: The study put 150 or so TCR beta chains on its list as cytomegalovirus-associated. Confirmation in vitro established that a few CMV-associated chains were specific for CMV antigens. A subsequent analysis found that TCR clusters from the first cohort also tended to co-occur in the 90 to 150 validation repertoires, with about 93% of cluster scores above 0.

Some clones are missing from TCRdb's copy, which holds only in-frame ones; the method was immunoSEQ multiplex PCR. Among 170,000 or so clones listed, around 85% were seen once. Material: PBMCs. This TCR came from a young man in good health and CMV-seropositive. This sequence joins TRBV9 and TRBJ2-7; D is perhaps TRBD2 (7 bases). The CDR3 DNA reads TGTGCCAGCAGCGGAGGGGGGGGTAGGGAGCAGTACTTC. It is translated as CASSGGGGREQYF.